A single sample gave rise to the 21 T cell receptor beta chains below, sequenced in a study of blood T cells in healthy people across ages. A J-beta primer mix and a sample-barcoded 5' primer were used in a second PCR of about 7 to 12 cycles. Using its own MiXCR run on the 5' RACE reads, TCRdb lists one record per CDR3 protein. The sample consists of 800,000 or so distinct CDR3 sequences, 60% to 80% of them appearing once. The sample taken for sequencing was blood. These receptors all come from a man aged 25-45 years in good health.

The V call is TRBV7-2, the J call TRBJ1-2, with a weak D call TRBD1 (6 bases). In germline, CDR1 is SGHTA, CDR2 FQGNSA. CDR3 size: 16 residues. V lost 4 bases to trimming and J lost 4 bases, with 19 bases between them. The CDR3 sequence: CASSSGGSGQIYGYTF. CDR3 in DNA: TGTGCCAGCAGCTCGGGGGGGTCGGGACAAATCTATGGCTACACCTTC. The entire variable domain, with the rest obtained from reference TRBV7-2 and TRBJ1-2, is as follows: GAGVSQSPSNKVTEKGKDVELRCDPISGHTALYWYRQSLGQGLEFLIYFQGNSAPDKSGLPSDRFSAERTGGSVSTLTIQRTQQEDSAVYLCASSSGGSGQIYGYTFGSGTRLTVV.

V is TRBV10-3 and J is TRBJ1-2, with no clear D. The CDR3 loop spans 11 amino acids. Germline loops: CDR1 ENHRY, CDR2 SYGVKD. Trimming removed 4 bases at V and 3 bases at J, with 3 bases between. DNA for the CDR3: TGTGCCATCAGTGGGGACTATGGCTACACCTTC. Amino acids: CAISGDYGYTF.

This chain connects TRBV12-3 or TRBV12-4 to TRBJ2-3; D tentatively fits TRBD1 or TRBD2 (5 bases each). CDR3 size: 13 residues. V lost 1 base and J lost 10, with 12 bases in between. CDR3 region: CASSLEVQGPQYF. The CDR3 DNA reads TGTGCCAGCAGTTTAGAAGTCCAGGGACCGCAGTATTTT.

There are a few counts of this clonotype. The rearrangement links TRBV24-1 to TRBJ2-6, with D possibly matching TRBD2 (5 bases). The V and J ends lost 3 bases and 1 base respectively, with 6 bases between them. Looked up from germline, CDR1 is KGHDR and CDR2 is SFDVKD. The CDR3 extends over 15 amino acids. The CDR3 protein is CATSDPGSGANVLTF. The CDR3 region has the DNA TGTGCCACCAGTGATCCGGGGTCTGGGGCCAACGTCCTGACTTTC.

CDR3 loop: CASRTGERPPWANVLTF. CDR3 nucleotide sequence: TGTGCCAGCAGAACAGGGGAGCGTCCCCCCTGGGCCAACGTCCTGACTTTC. The J gene is TRBJ2-6, the V gene TRBV5-4; 7 bases align to TRBD1. This CDR3 is 17 amino acids long. The V segment lost 5 bases and the J segment 5 bases; nucleotides outside the gene matches: 13. Per germline, CDR1 SGHNT and CDR2 YYREEE (reference sequence).

The genes are TRBV9 and TRBJ2-1, with D hard to call. The germline V and J ends were trimmed by 0 bases and 10 bases, with 11 bases remaining between them. Germline CDR1 is SGDLS and CDR2 is YYNGEE. CDR3 length: 13 residues. The CDR3 DNA sequence: TGTGCCAGCAGCGTAGCTATATTCCGCGAGCAGTTCTTC. Amino acids: CASSVAIFREQFF.

The CDR3 bases are TGCAGTGCAAAGGGGCGAACCAATTCACCCCTCCACTTT. Residues: CSAKGRTNSPLHF. The V gene is TRBV20-1, the J gene TRBJ1-6, with D tentatively TRBD1 (5 bases). This CDR3 is 13 amino acids long. The germline CDR1 and CDR2 sequences are DFQATT and SNEGSKA (reference sequence). V shed 6 bases and J shed 7 bases, with 13 bases lying between them.

This chain links TRBV4-3 with TRBJ2-3; 11 bases match TRBD2. The ends lost 0 bases at V and 2 bases at J; junction bases unmatched: 10. The CDR3 sequence is 19 residues long. The germline gives CDR1 LGHNA, CDR2 YSLEER. CDR3 sequence reads: CASSQEGVAGGRYTDTQYF. CDR3 bases: TGCGCCAGCAGCCAAGAAGGGGTAGCGGGGGGGCGATACACAGATACGCAGTATTTT.

This clonotype came up a few times. This CDR3 reads CASRRTGDSYEQYF. For the CDR3, the DNA is TGTGCCAGCAGGCGGACAGGGGACTCCTACGAGCAGTACTTC. The chain has TRBV7-8 and TRBJ2-7, with 9 bases lining up with TRBD1. V dropped 6 bases and J dropped 0; count of bases not matched to a gene: 3. This CDR3 contains 14 residues. The germline V gene encodes CDR1 SGHVS and CDR2 FQNEAQ. Full variable domain (rest looked up from reference TRBV7-8 and TRBJ2-7): GAGVSQSPRYKVAKRGQDVALRCDPISGHVSLFWYQQALGQGPEFLTYFQNEAQLDKSGLPSDRFFAERPEGSVSTLKIQRTQQEDSAVYLCASRRTGDSYEQYFGPGTRLTVT.

This rearrangement joins TRBV6-1 to TRBJ2-7; 8 bases line up with TRBD2. Germline trimming cut 11 bases from V and 6 bases from J; bases unmatched to any gene: 3. CDR1 MNHNS and CDR2 SASEGT come from the germline V gene. This CDR3 comprises 10 residues. The CDR3 region is CACAGGEQYF. The DNA for the CDR3 is TGTGCCTGCGCGGGGGGCGAGCAGTACTTC.

This rearrangement joins TRBV29-1 to TRBJ2-3; D may be TRBD1 or TRBD2 (5 bases each). The CDR3 consists of 15 residues. Germline CDR1 and CDR2: SQVTM and ANQGSEA. V dropped 1 base and J dropped 8 bases, with 19 bases sitting between them. CDR3 sequence (DNA): TGCAGCGTTGAAGTCGAAGGGGACGGGTGGGGTACGCAGTATTTT. Its translation is CSVEVEGDGWGTQYF.

The V call is TRBV7-2, the J call TRBJ2-3; TRBD2 matches at 11 bases. The CDR3 runs 17 residues. J lost 5 bases, V lost 1 base, and 8 bases had no gene match. The germline gives CDR1 SGHTA, CDR2 FQGNSA. The DNA for the CDR3 is TGTGCCAGCAGCTTAGGACTAGCGGGGCGTAGGGAAGATACGCAGTATTTT. This encodes CASSLGLAGRREDTQYF.

This CDR3 reads CASSYGAGGNEQYF. The CDR3 DNA is TGTGCCAGCAGTTACGGAGCGGGGGGAAACGAGCAGTACTTC. The rearrangement links TRBV6-6 to TRBJ2-7, with 9 positions matching TRBD2. There are 14 residues in the CDR3. The ends lost 2 bases at V and 5 bases at J; junction bases unmatched: 4. Per the germline V gene, CDR1 is MNHNY and CDR2 is SVGAGI (reference sequence).

DNA of the CDR3: TGTGCCACCAGTGATTTGGGACTAGCGGACAATGAGCAGTTCTTC. Its translation: CATSDLGLADNEQFF. This chain links TRBV24-1 with TRBJ2-1; 10 positions match TRBD2. The CDR3 covers 15 residues. V shed 0 bases, J shed 5 bases, and the junction held 0 bases outside the gene matches. The germline CDR1 and CDR2 sequences are KGHDR and SFDVKD.

The chain links TRBV15 to TRBJ2-3; 7 bases agree with TRBD1. The CDR3 covers 17 residues. Germline lookup yields CDR1 LNHNV and CDR2 YYDKDF (reference sequence). The V gene end was trimmed by 3 bases and the J gene end by 0 bases; junction bases not matched to a gene: 9. The CDR3 protein is CATSSGPGTASTDTQYF. The CDR3 DNA is TGTGCCACCAGCAGTGGACCCGGGACAGCTAGCACAGATACGCAGTATTTT.

The chain joins TRBV12-3 or TRBV12-4 to TRBJ1-5; the D is unclear. Trimming took off 5 bases at V and 5 bases at J, with 16 bases between the two ends. There are 15 residues in the CDR3. The CDR3 DNA sequence: TGTGCCAGCAGTCCCGACGGTAAAGCGGATCAGCCCCAGCATTTT. It is translated as CASSPDGKADQPQHF.

The chain couples TRBV7-3 to TRBJ2-3; TRBD2 aligns across 8 bases. Germline-derived CDR1 and CDR2 are SGHTA and FQGTGA. The CDR3 extends over 19 amino acids. V trimming: 1 base; J trimming: 0 bases; junction bases outside the gene matches: 12. CDR3 sequence: CASSLKVAGTSSSTDTQYF. The CDR3 DNA is TGTGCCAGCAGCTTAAAGGTAGCGGGGACCTCTAGTAGCACAGATACGCAGTATTTT.

This clonotype showed up just a few times. The chain has TRBV3-1 and TRBJ1-1, with D possibly TRBD1 on 5 matching bases. Between the trimmed V and J ends, which lost 2 bases and 8 bases, there was a span of 9 bases. CDR3 length equals 12 residues. The germline V gene encodes CDR1 LGHDT and CDR2 YNNKEL (reference sequence). This CDR3 reads CASSQSGSEAFF. CDR3 DNA sequence: TGTGCCAGCAGCCAATCAGGGTCGGAAGCTTTCTTT.

DNA of the CDR3: TGTGCCAGCAGTTTAGTGGCAGCGATGTCGTACGAGCAGTACTTC. It codes for CASSLVAAMSYEQYF. The rearrangement joins TRBV12-3 or TRBV12-4 to TRBJ2-5, with no clear D. Gene TRBJ2-7 matches the end of the DNA better, so the J call may be wrong. The CDR3 has 15 residues.

The V call is TRBV9, the J call TRBJ2-4, with unresolved D. CDR3 size: 14 residues. Trimming removed 3 bases from V and 5 bases from J, with 12 bases in between. Germline CDR1 and CDR2: SGDLS and YYNGEE. For the CDR3, the DNA is TGTGCCAGCAGCGCACGTCTCACTGAAAACATTCAGTACTTC. Translated: CASSARLTENIQYF.

CDR3 in amino acids: CASSGNRHTDTQYF. CDR3 DNA: TGTGCCAGCAGCGGAAACAGGCATACAGATACGCAGTATTTT. V usage is TRBV6-5 and J usage is TRBJ2-3; weak D call: TRBD1 (5 bases). V lost 6 bases and J lost 3, with 13 bases in between. CDR1 and CDR2 (germline): MNHEY, SVGAGI. CDR3 length: 14 residues.